These 12 T cell receptor beta chains were sequenced from one sample in a study of blood T cells in healthy people across ages. Through a sample-barcoded 5' primer and a J-beta primer mix, a second PCR was run for about 6 to 11 cycles. TCRdb itself ran the 5' RACE reads through MiXCR, one entry per CDR3 protein. This sample has about 940,000 distinct CDR3 sequences, with about 48% found just once. Sequencing was done on a sample of blood. These receptors came from a man aged 25 to 40 in good health.

This clonotype has just a few counts. The chain employs TRBV9 and TRBJ2-5, with 10 positions matching TRBD1. V lost 4 bases to trimming and J lost 4 bases; unmatched junction nucleotides: 4. Germline V lookup: CDR1 SGDLS, CDR2 YYNGEE. This CDR3 has 14 amino acids. CDR3: CASSSTGGGETQYF. CDR3 DNA: TGTGCCAGCAGCTCGACAGGGGGCGGAGAGACCCAGTACTTC.

This clonotype came up a few times. This chain joins TRBV3-1 and TRBJ2-2, with 12 bases identical to TRBD2. CDR3 size: 18 residues. With 3 bases clipped from V and 4 bases from J, the junction kept 9 bases outside the gene matches. Germline CDR1 LGHDT, CDR2 YNNKEL (reference sequence). The CDR3 nucleotides are TGTGCCAGCAGCCACCCTAGCGGGGGGGCCTCGTTCACCGGGGAGCTGTTTTTT. Protein sequence: CASSHPSGGASFTGELFF.

The V gene is TRBV2, the J gene TRBJ1-1, with a possible D match to TRBD1 (5 bases). Germline V gives CDR1 SNHLY, CDR2 FYNNEI. This CDR3 has 14 amino acids. This chain's CDR3 is CAGESGRLNTEAFF. DNA for the CDR3: TGTGCAGGGGAATCAGGACGGTTGAACACTGAAGCTTTCTTT.

At least ten counts were recorded for this clonotype. The chain joins TRBV4-2 to TRBJ2-1; D uncertain. V dropped 2 bases and J dropped 5 bases, with 1 base sitting between them. CDR1 and CDR2 (germline): LGHNA, YNFKEQ. CDR3 length: 11 residues. The CDR3 region has the DNA TGTGCCAGCAGCCAAAACAATGAGCAGTTCTTC. Translated: CASSQNNEQFF.

The V and J genes are TRBV7-2 and TRBJ2-5, with 10 bases matching TRBD2. Unmatched junction bases numbered 6, after V lost 3 bases and J lost 5 bases. Germline V gene lookup returns CDR1 SGHTA and CDR2 FQGNSA. CDR3 length equals 15 residues. In nucleotides, the CDR3 is TGTGCCAGCAGCTTCAGCGGGGGGGCGGTGGAGACCCAGTACTTC. It yields the protein CASSFSGGAVETQYF. The variable domain in full, with the rest retrieved from reference TRBV7-2 and TRBJ2-5, is GAGVSQSPSNKVTEKGKDVELRCDPISGHTALYWYRQSLGQGLEFLIYFQGNSAPDKSGLPSDRFSAERTGGSVSTLTIQRTQQEDSAVYLCASSFSGGAVETQYFGPGTRLLVL.

The chain couples TRBV20-1 to TRBJ2-7, with D perhaps TRBD1 (5 bases). V dropped 3 bases and J dropped 3 bases, with 18 bases sitting between them. Germline V gene lookup returns CDR1 DFQATT and CDR2 SNEGSKA (reference sequence). The CDR3 totals 15 residues. The CDR3 DNA follows: TGCAGTGCTAGGGGGCAGGGTCACCCTTTCTACGAGCAGTACTTC. Its translation: CSARGQGHPFYEQYF.

This clonotype has only a few counts. V usage is TRBV20-1 and J usage is TRBJ2-3; D is undetermined. Between the trimmed V and J ends, which lost 0 bases and 1 base, there was a span of 11 bases. The CDR3 contains 15 residues. Germline CDR1 is DFQATT and CDR2 is SNEGSKA (reference sequence). The CDR3 DNA is TGCAGTGCTAGAGACGCCAGGCCGGGCACAGATACGCAGTATTTT. Residues: CSARDARPGTDTQYF.

The chain couples TRBV28 to TRBJ1-4, with 7 bases that match TRBD1. The V gene end was trimmed by 10 bases and the J gene end by 3 bases; junction bases not matched to a gene: 11. Germline CDR1 and CDR2: MDHEN and SYDVKM. This CDR3 comprises 15 residues. CDR3 nucleotide sequence: TGTGCCACCCAGGGGGGGGATGTAGCTAATGAAAAACTGTTTTTT. Translating it yields CATQGGDVANEKLFF.

This clonotype has a count of ten or more. The V gene is TRBV4-2, the J gene TRBJ1-5, with TRBD1 as a possible D gene (6 bases). The length of the CDR3 is 14 residues. CDR1 LGHNA and CDR2 YNFKEQ come from the germline V gene. V was pared by 1 base and J by 5 bases, with 9 bases between. The CDR3 here is CASSQARGDQPQHF. CDR3 in DNA: TGTGCCAGCAGCCAAGCCAGGGGTGATCAGCCCCAGCATTTT.

V is TRBV4-2 and J is TRBJ2-5; TRBD2 matches at 9 bases. Germline V lookup: CDR1 LGHNA, CDR2 YNFKEQ. The CDR3 loop spans 17 amino acids. J was trimmed by 9 bases and V by 1 base; bases with no gene match: 15. Written as DNA, the CDR3 is TGTGCCAGCAGCCAAGTCGGAAGCGGGGGGCTCTTGGTTCCCCAGTACTTC. The encoded protein is CASSQVGSGGLLVPQYF.

This clonotype was counted a single time. The chain has TRBV12-3 or TRBV12-4 and TRBJ2-1; D call uncertain. V lost 5 bases and J lost 9, with 11 bases in between. The CDR3 has 12 amino acids. The CDR3 is CASSLTNTEQFF. The CDR3 nucleotides are TGTGCCAGCAGTCTCACCAACACTGAGCAGTTCTTC.

This chain joins TRBV4-1 and TRBJ2-3; D possibly corresponds to TRBD1 (8 bases). Germline-derived CDR1 and CDR2 are MGHRA and YSYEKL. Between the trimmed V and J ends, which lost 2 bases and 2 bases, there was a span of 20 bases. The CDR3 runs 18 residues. The CDR3 here is CASSQPVTGGGSTDTQYF. The CDR3 region has the DNA TGCGCCAGCAGCCAACCTGTCACAGGGGGGGGATCCACAGATACGCAGTATTTT.